This TCR beta chain came from a study of vaccination effects on CD4 cells after COVID-19. After less than 11 days in culture, the CD4+ T cells were isolated. All participants had two doses of either the BNT162b2 or mRNA-1273 vaccine. On this clone: Its antigen is currently unknown.

The CDR3 covers 13 residues. Germline lookup yields CDR1 SNHLY and CDR2 FYNNEI. J lost 9 bases, V lost 6 bases, and 7 bases had no gene match. TCRdb's copy holds only in-frame clones and misses some; the assay was immunoSEQ multiplex PCR. The sample gives some 70,000 clones, around 85% of which show up once; under 2.5% is in the top ten. Sequences were derived from CD4+ T cells from PBMCs cultured without peptide, sampled after COVID-19 vaccination. J is TRBJ2-7 and V is TRBV2; 11 nucleotides agree with TRBD1. The source is a human donor who received a COVID-19 vaccine. The CDR3, as DNA: TGTGCCAGCAGCCCCCGGACAGGGGGCATGCAGTACGTC. This encodes CASSPRTGGMQYV.